The 5 T cell receptor beta chains below come from one sample, sequenced in a study of T-cell reconstitution after alpha-beta-depleted transplantation in children. General study results and limits: One year after transplant, T-cell counts and diversity came mostly from newly produced T cells.

Molecular barcoding with unique molecular identifiers was used for the TCRbeta library. Each CDR3 protein is one row after TCRdb ran MiXCR on the PCR reads. Among hundreds of thousands of distinct CDR3 sequences listed, about 7.3% were seen once. No cognate antigen is known for these TCRs. The source was peripheral blood, collected 360 days after TCRalphabeta/CD19-depleted stem cell transplant. These receptors were obtained from a female patient aged 2-9 years who had a stem cell transplant for Fanconi anemia, so the T cells may come from the graft donor.

This clonotype was recorded many times. V and J are TRBV5-1 and TRBJ2-7; D remains unclear. V lost 4 bases and J 3 bases, leaving 11 bases between the germline ends. This CDR3 comprises 13 residues. Germline lookup yields CDR1 SGHRS and CDR2 YFSETQ. Here the CDR3 DNA reads TGCGCCAGCAGCCCATGGACGATCTACGAGCAGTACTTC. Translated, it gives CASSPWTIYEQYF.

This clonotype was picked up many times. The J gene is TRBJ2-2, the V gene TRBV28; 7 bases fit TRBD1. Germline CDR1 reads MDHEN; CDR2 reads SYDVKM. Losses at the gene ends were 6 bases for V and 4 bases for J; bases not matched to a gene: 5. The CDR3 has 14 residues. The CDR3 region is CASRTTGATGELFF. The CDR3 bases are TGTGCCAGCAGAACCACAGGGGCCACCGGGGAGCTGTTTTTT.

This clonotype was counted at least ten times. J is TRBJ2-6 and V is TRBV7-6, with 7 nucleotides matching TRBD1. The V gene's germline CDR1 is SGHVS and CDR2 FNYEAQ. CDR3 length equals 18 residues. V lost 5 bases, J lost 2 bases, and 12 bases stayed unmatched. CDR3 residues: CASSQSPGQPTGANVLTF. The CDR3 nucleotides are TGTGCCAGCAGCCAATCCCCGGGACAGCCAACTGGGGCCAACGTCCTGACTTTC.

This rearrangement joins TRBV2 to TRBJ2-7, with 12 bases identical to TRBD1. The CDR3 covers 14 residues. The germline V gene encodes CDR1 SNHLY and CDR2 FYNNEI. Trimming removed 7 bases from V and 4 bases from J; junction bases left unmatched: 5. Written as DNA, the CDR3 is TGTGCCAGCAATCGGGGACAGGGGGCATACGAGCAGTACTTC. Translation gives CASNRGQGAYEQYF.

This clonotype was counted ten times or more. V usage is TRBV9 and J usage is TRBJ1-3, with TRBD1 identical over 7 bases. The CDR3 length is 14 residues. Germline loops: CDR1 SGDLS, CDR2 YYNGEE. Trimming removed 4 bases from V and 4 bases from J; junction bases left unmatched: 5. The DNA for the CDR3 is TGTGCCAGCAGCCTCGCGGGACAGGGAAACACCATATATTTT. Translation gives CASSLAGQGNTIYF.